The sequence of this T cell receptor beta chain was determined in a study of control samples from healthy donors and cancer patients. The repertoire was sequenced with immunoSEQ multiplex PCR; TCRdb's copy has only in-frame clones and lacks some. The table has 100,000 or so clones, approximately 90% seen once. The length of the CDR3 is 11 residues. With 6 bases removed from V and 3 bases from J, the gap between germline ends came to 2 bases. The chain employs TRBV12-3 or TRBV12-4 and TRBJ1-4; D is unresolved. The receptor's source is a young man in good health. Sequenced: blood. CDR3 coding DNA: TGTGCCAGCAGCCCTAATGAAAAACTGTTTTTT. Translated, it gives CASSPNEKLFF.